There are a few counts of the clone carrying this T cell receptor (beta chain). Its antigen is currently unknown. This entry comes from a study of beta chain features in type 1 diabetes. General study points: Among patients with Type 1 diabetes, TCRB CDR3s were moderately but significantly shorter in every one of the four CD4+ subsets.

The junction had 1 base not matched to a gene; V was cut back by 1 base and J by 8 bases. This CDR3 comprises 13 residues. Germline CDR1 and CDR2: MGHRA and YSYEKL. Since all of the isolated RNA was reverse transcribed, expressed TCRB transcripts were what got sequenced. Here immunoSEQ multiplex PCR was the method, and the copy in TCRdb shows in-frame clones only, minus some. This repertoire shows 600,000 or so clones, 9.5% to 15% found once; its top ten account for about 0.11%. Material for sequencing was naive CD4+ T cells from blood. J is TRBJ2-5 and V is TRBV4-1; 10 bases are a match to TRBD1. This sequence was found in a man aged 30 to 39 with type 1 diabetes. CDR3 DNA sequence: TGCGCCAGCAGCCAAGGGGACAGGGGCACCCAGTACTTC. Translation: CASSQGDRGTQYF.